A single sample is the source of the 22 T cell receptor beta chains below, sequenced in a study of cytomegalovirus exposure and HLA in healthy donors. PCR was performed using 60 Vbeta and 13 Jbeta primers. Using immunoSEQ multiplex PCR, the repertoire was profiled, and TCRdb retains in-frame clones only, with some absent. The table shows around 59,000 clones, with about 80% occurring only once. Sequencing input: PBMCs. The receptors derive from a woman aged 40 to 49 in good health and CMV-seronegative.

The CDR3 is CASSPFPGLAGAGELFF. The CDR3 bases are TGTGCCAGCAGTCCATTCCCGGGACTAGCGGGCGCCGGGGAGCTGTTTTTT. The rearrangement joins TRBV27 to TRBJ2-2, with 12 nucleotides matching TRBD2. The CDR3 extends over 17 amino acids. Germline-derived CDR1 and CDR2 are MNHEY and SMNVEV (reference sequence). The V segment lost 5 bases and the J segment 6 bases; nucleotides outside the gene matches: 10.

Written as DNA, the CDR3 is TGTGCCAGTTATACCGGGACTGTCAATTCACCCCTCCACTTT. As protein: CASYTGTVNSPLHF. The chain links TRBV28 to TRBJ1-6, with D perhaps TRBD1 (5 bases). The V end lost 9 bases, the J end lost 7 bases, and 16 bases lay between the germline ends. Germline V gives CDR1 MDHEN, CDR2 SYDVKM. CDR3 length: 14 residues.

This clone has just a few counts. In DNA form, the CDR3 reads TGTGCCAGCAGCTTATACCTAGCGGAGCCCTACGAGCAGTACTTC. It is translated as CASSLYLAEPYEQYF. The chain employs TRBV7-3 and TRBJ2-5; 7 bases match TRBD2. Judging by the DNA end, TRBJ2-7 fits better; the J call may be wrong. The CDR3 runs to 15 residues. The germline V gene has CDR1 SGHTA and CDR2 FQGTGA.

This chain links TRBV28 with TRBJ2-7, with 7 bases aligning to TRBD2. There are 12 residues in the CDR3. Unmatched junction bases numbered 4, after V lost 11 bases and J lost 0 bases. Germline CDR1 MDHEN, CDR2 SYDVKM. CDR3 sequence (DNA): TGTGCCTGGGGAGGGAGCTCCTACGAGCAGTACTTC. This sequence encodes CAWGGSSYEQYF.

The CDR3 DNA is TGTGCCAGCAGTTTAAGCAGGGTCGAGACCCAGTACTTC. This translates into CASSLSRVETQYF. The chain joins TRBV27 to TRBJ2-5; the D gene is possibly TRBD1 (5 bases). This CDR3 region has 13 residues. The V end was cut by 2 bases, the J end by 5 bases, with 9 bases between. Germline V gene data show CDR1 as MNHEY and CDR2 as SMNVEV (reference sequence).

The CDR3 coding sequence is TGTGCCAGCAGGTTGACCAGGGACTCTGGAAACACCATATATTTT. Translation gives CASRLTRDSGNTIYF. This sequence joins TRBV7-9 and TRBJ1-3, with D maybe TRBD1 (5 bases). The germline V and J ends were trimmed by 6 bases and 0 bases, with 12 bases remaining between them. Germline CDR1 is SEHNR and CDR2 is FQNEAQ (reference sequence). The CDR3 is 15 amino acids.

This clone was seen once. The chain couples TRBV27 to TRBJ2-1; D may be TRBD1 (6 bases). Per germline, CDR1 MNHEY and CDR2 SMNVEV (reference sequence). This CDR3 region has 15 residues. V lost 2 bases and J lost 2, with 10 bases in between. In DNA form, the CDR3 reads TGTGCCAGCAGTTTACCAGGGGCTACCTACAATGAGCAGTTCTTC. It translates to CASSLPGATYNEQFF.

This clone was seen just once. The CDR3 sequence is CASSVDNPGTQYF. The CDR3 bases are TGCGCCAGCAGCGTTGACAACCCAGGGACCCAGTACTTC. The V call is TRBV5-1, the J call TRBJ2-5; D not certain. The germline V gene has CDR1 SGHRS and CDR2 YFSETQ. The V end lost 4 bases, the J end lost 7 bases, and 14 bases lay between the germline ends. CDR3 length equals 13 residues.

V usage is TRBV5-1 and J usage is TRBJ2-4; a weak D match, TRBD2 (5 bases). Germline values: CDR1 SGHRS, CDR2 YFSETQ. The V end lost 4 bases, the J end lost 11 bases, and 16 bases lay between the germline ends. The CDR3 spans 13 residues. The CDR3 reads CASSELEGSFQYF. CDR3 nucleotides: TGCGCCAGCAGCGAACTCGAAGGGAGTTTTCAGTACTTC.

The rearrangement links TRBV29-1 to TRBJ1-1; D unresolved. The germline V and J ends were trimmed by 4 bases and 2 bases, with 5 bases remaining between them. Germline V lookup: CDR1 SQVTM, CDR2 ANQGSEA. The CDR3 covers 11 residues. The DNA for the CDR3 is TGCAGCGTTGGGAGAAACACTGAAGCTTTCTTT. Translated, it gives CSVGRNTEAFF.

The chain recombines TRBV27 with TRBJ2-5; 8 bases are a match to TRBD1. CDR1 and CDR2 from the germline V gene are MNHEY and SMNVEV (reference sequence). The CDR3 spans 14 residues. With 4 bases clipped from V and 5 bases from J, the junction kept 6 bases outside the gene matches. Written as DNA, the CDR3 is TGTGCCAGCAGTTCAGACAGGGGATGGGAGACCCAGTACTTC. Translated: CASSSDRGWETQYF.

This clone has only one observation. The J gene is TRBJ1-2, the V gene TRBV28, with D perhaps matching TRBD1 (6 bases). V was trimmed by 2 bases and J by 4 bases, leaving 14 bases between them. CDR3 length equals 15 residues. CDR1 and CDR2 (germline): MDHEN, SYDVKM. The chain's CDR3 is CASSLLQGIGYGYTF. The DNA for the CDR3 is TGTGCCAGCAGTTTACTACAGGGCATTGGCTATGGCTACACCTTC.

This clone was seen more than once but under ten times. CDR3 DNA: TGTGCCAGCAGTTTCGACAGGGGGCAGGGGGGAAAACTGTTTTTT. It yields the protein CASSFDRGQGGKLFF. The chain joins TRBV6-1 to TRBJ1-4; 10 bases match TRBD1. Germline lookup yields CDR1 MNHNS and CDR2 SASEGT. The CDR3 spans 15 residues. Germline trimming cut 5 bases from V and 10 bases from J; bases unmatched to any gene: 10.

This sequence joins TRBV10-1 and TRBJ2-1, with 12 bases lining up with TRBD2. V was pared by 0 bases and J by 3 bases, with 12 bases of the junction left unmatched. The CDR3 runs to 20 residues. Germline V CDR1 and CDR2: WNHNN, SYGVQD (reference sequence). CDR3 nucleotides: TGCGCCAGCAGTGAGTCTCTTCGGGCTAGCGGGAGGGCCGGCTACAATGAGCAGTTCTTC. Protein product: CASSESLRASGRAGYNEQFF.

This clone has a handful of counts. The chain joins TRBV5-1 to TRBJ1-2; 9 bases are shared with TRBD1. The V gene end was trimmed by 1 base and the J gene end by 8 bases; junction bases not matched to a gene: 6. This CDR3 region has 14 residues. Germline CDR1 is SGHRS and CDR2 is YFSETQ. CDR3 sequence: CASSLTQGAGGYTF. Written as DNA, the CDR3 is TGCGCCAGCAGCTTGACACAGGGGGCAGGCGGCTACACCTTC.

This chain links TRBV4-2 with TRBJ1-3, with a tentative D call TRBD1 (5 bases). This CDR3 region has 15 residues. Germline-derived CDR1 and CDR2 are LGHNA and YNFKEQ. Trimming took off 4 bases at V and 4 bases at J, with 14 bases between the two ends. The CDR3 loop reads CASSRDRPGGNTIYF. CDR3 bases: TGTGCCAGCAGCCGCGACAGACCAGGGGGAAACACCATATATTTT.

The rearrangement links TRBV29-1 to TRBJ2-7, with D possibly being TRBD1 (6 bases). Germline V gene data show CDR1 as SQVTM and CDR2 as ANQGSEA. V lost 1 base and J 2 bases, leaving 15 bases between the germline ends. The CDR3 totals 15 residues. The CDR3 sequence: CSVEAPGTPAYEQYF. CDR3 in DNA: TGCAGCGTTGAAGCACCCGGGACACCAGCCTACGAGCAGTACTTC.

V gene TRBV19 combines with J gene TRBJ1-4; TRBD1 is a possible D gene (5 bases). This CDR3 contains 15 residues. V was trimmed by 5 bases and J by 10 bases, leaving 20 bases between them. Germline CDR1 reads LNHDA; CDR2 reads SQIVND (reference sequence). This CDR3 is CASSLSGPWGGKLFF. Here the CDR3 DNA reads TGTGCCAGTAGTTTATCTGGGCCATGGGGCGGAAAACTGTTTTTT. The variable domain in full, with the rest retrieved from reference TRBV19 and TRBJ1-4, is DGGITQSPKYLFRKEGQNVTLSCEQNLNHDAMYWYRQDPGQGLRLIYYSQIVNDFQKGDIAEGYSVSREKKESFPLTVTSAQKNPTAFYLCASSLSGPWGGKLFFGSGTQLSVL.

As DNA, the CDR3 is TGTGCCAGCAGCCACGGACAGGGGGTAAATCAGCCCCAGCATTTT. It yields the protein CASSHGQGVNQPQHF. The chain is built from TRBV7-2 and TRBJ1-5, with 10 bases aligning to TRBD1. The CDR3 is 15 residues long. V trimming: 5 bases; J trimming: 4 bases; junction bases outside the gene matches: 5. Germline loops: CDR1 SGHTA, CDR2 FQGNSA.

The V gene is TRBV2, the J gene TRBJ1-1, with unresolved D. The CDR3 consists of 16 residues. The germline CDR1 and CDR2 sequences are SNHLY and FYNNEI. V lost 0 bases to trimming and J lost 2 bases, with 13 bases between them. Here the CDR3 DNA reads TGTGCCAGCAGTGAAGCGCTTTATACAAGTAACACTGAAGCTTTCTTT. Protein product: CASSEALYTSNTEAFF.

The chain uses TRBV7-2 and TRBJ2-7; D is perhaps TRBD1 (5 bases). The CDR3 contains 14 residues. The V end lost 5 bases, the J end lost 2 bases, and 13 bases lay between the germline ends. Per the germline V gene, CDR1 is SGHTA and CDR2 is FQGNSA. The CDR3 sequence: CASSPSQGPYEQYF. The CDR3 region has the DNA TGTGCCAGCAGCCCCTCGCAGGGCCCCTACGAGCAGTACTTC.

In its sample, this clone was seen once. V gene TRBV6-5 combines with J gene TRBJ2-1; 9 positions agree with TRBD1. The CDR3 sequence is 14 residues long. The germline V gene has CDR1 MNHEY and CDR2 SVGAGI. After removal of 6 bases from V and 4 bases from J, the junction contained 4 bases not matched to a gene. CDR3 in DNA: TGTGCCAGCAGGGGACAGGGACCATACAATGAGCAGTTCTTC. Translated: CASRGQGPYNEQFF.